The entry below describes one T cell receptor beta chain. Germline CDR1 is SGDLS and CDR2 is YYNGEE. The CDR3 is made up of 17 amino acids. Trimming cost V 1 base and J 1 base; bases outside gene matches: 8. In the study's own analysis: The authors estimated nucleated cell counts from reference gene primer amplification. Here immunoSEQ multiplex PCR was the method, and the copy in TCRdb shows in-frame clones only, minus some. V, J and clone size derive from that table, while D and trimming were established from the DNA sequence. The data hold roughly 73,000 clones, with around 90% observed a single time. These data come from a study of blood T cell repertoires in COVID-19. Whole-study context: Whether acute or convalescent, the COVID-19 samples came from the United States, Italy and Spain. PBMCs, B-cell-depleted T cells, or T cells were the source of the cDNA or gDNA that made up the material.

Sequences were obtained from peripheral blood. This chain uses TRBV9 with TRBJ2-5, with TRBD2 matching over 9 bases. This clonotype was obtained from a human donor in a cohort sampled during active COVID-19. Here the CDR3 DNA reads TGTGCCAGCAGCGTAAATAAAGCGGGAGGTCCCCAAGAGACCCAGTACTTC. Encoded protein: CASSVNKAGGPQETQYF.